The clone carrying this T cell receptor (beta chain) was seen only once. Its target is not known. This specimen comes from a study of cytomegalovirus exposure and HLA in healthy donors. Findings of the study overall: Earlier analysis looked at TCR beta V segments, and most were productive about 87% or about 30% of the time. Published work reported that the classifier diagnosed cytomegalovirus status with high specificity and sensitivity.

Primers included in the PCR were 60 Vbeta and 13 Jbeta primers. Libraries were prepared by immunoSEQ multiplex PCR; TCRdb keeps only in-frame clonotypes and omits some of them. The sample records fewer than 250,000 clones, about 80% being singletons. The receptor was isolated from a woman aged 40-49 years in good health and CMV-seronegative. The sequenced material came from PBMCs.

CDR3 in DNA: TGTGCCAGCAGCCCCGACCAGGGCATCCCTGAAGCTTTCTTT. This gives the protein CASSPDQGIPEAFF. The J gene is TRBJ1-1, the V gene TRBV11-3; a weak D match, TRBD1 (5 bases). The CDR3 length is 14 residues. V was shortened by 5 bases and J by 6 bases, with 16 bases between the two germline ends. Per germline, CDR1 SGHNT and CDR2 YENEEA.